Below, 19 T cell receptor beta chains from the same sample are listed, as sequenced in a study of T-cell reconstitution after alpha-beta-depleted transplantation in children. Researchers prepared the TCRbeta library using unique molecular identifiers, the study reports. In TCRdb, the PCR reads were re-called with MiXCR into one record per CDR3 protein. The table records more than 200,000 distinct CDR3 sequences, about 23% of them present only once. The specimen was PBMCs, collected before TCRalphabeta/CD19-depleted stem cell transplant. These receptor sequences come from a girl aged 2-10 years with Fanconi anemia, due to receive a stem cell transplant.

This clonotype was picked up many times. The chain links TRBV28 to TRBJ2-3; D ambiguous. The CDR3 length is 12 residues. Trimming removed 3 bases at V and 4 bases at J, with 5 bases between. Per germline, CDR1 MDHEN and CDR2 SYDVKM. CDR3: CASSLRADTQYF. The CDR3 DNA follows: TGTGCCAGCAGTTTGAGAGCAGATACGCAGTATTTT. The variable domain in full, with the rest retrieved from reference TRBV28 and TRBJ2-3, is DVKVTQSSRYLVKRTGEKVFLECVQDMDHENMFWYRQDPGLGLRLIYFSYDVKMKEKGDIPEGYSVSREKKERFSLILESASTNQTSMYLCASSLRADTQYFGPGTRLTVL.

This rearrangement joins TRBV20-1 to TRBJ2-1, with 7 bases matching TRBD2. J gave up 4 bases and V 4 bases, and 10 bases lay outside the gene matches. This CDR3 has 15 residues. CDR1 is DFQATT and CDR2 is SNEGSKA in the germline V gene (reference sequence). CDR3 nucleotide sequence: TGCAGTGCTATTCCCGGGTGGGGAGGGTACAATGAGCAGTTCTTC. It encodes CSAIPGWGGYNEQFF.

In this sample, this clonotype turned up many times. The rearrangement uses TRBV18 and TRBJ2-7; 8 bases map to TRBD1. This CDR3 has 17 residues. CDR1 and CDR2 (germline): KGHSH, LQKENI. J gave up 3 bases and V 6 bases, and 16 bases lay outside the gene matches. CDR3 amino acids: CASSPYVGTGLNYEQYF. The DNA of the CDR3 is TGTGCCAGCTCGCCTTATGTCGGGACAGGTCTGAACTACGAGCAGTACTTC. Filled out from reference TRBV18 and TRBJ2-7, the complete variable domain reads NAGVMQNPRHLVRRRGQEARLRCSPMKGHSHVYWYRQLPEEGLKFMVYLQKENIIDESGMPKERFSAEFPKEGPSILRIQQVVRGDSAAYFCASSPYVGTGLNYEQYFGPGTRLTVT.

The chain combines TRBV20-1 with TRBJ2-4, with TRBD1 matching 8 bases. The CDR3 contains 13 residues. The V and J ends lost 5 bases and 8 bases, in that order; junction bases with no gene match: 8. Looked up from germline, CDR1 is DFQATT and CDR2 is SNEGSKA (reference sequence). CDR3 sequence: CSAAAGGGYIQYF. As DNA, the CDR3 is TGCAGTGCTGCGGCAGGGGGCGGGTACATTCAGTACTTC.

The CDR3 here is CASSLGQGQEETQYF. In DNA form, the CDR3 reads TGCGCCAGCAGCTTGGGACAAGGCCAAGAAGAGACCCAGTACTTC. The rearrangement links TRBV5-1 to TRBJ2-5, with D unclear. This CDR3 has 15 amino acids. CDR1 is SGHRS, CDR2 YFSETQ, per germline. Trimming removed 0 bases from V and 3 bases from J, with 12 bases in between. Together with reference TRBV5-1 and TRBJ2-5, the CDR3 gives the full variable domain: KAGVTQTPRYLIKTRGQQVTLSCSPISGHRSVSWYQQTPGQGLQFLFEYFSETQRNKGNFPGRFSGRQFSNSRSEMNVSTLELGDSALYLCASSLGQGQEETQYFGPGTRLLVL.

The J gene is TRBJ2-7, the V gene TRBV20-1; D gene ambiguous. V was pared by 1 base and J by 2 bases, with 15 bases between. This CDR3 has 15 amino acids. Germline CDR1 and CDR2: DFQATT and SNEGSKA (reference sequence). CDR3 DNA sequence: TGCAGTGCTAGAGCTGGTAGAACAGCTACCTACGAGCAGTACTTC. Its protein product is CSARAGRTATYEQYF.

The sample holds a few counts of this clonotype. This rearrangement joins TRBV20-1 to TRBJ2-3; D is unresolved. The V end was cut by 3 bases, the J end by 2 bases, with 6 bases between. Germline assignment: CDR1 DFQATT and CDR2 SNEGSKA (reference sequence). The CDR3 is made up of 12 amino acids. CDR3 residues: CSASRPTDTQYF. In nucleotides, the CDR3 is TGCAGTGCTAGCCGACCCACAGATACGCAGTATTTT.

In this sample, this clonotype turned up a few times. The chain combines TRBV30 with TRBJ2-2; tentatively, D is TRBD1 (5 bases). Germline CDR1 and CDR2: GTSNPN and SVGIG (reference sequence). There are 12 residues in the CDR3. Here the CDR3 reads CGKGRDTGELFF. The CDR3, as DNA: TGTGGGAAGGGGCGTGACACCGGGGAGCTGTTTTTT.

This clonotype has a handful of counts. The rearrangement links TRBV21-1 to TRBJ2-1; the listed D gene, TRBD1, was not tested against the DNA. TRBV21-1 is annotated as a pseudogene. CDR3 size: 15 residues. In DNA form, the CDR3 reads TGTGCCAGAAGCGGACAGGGGGCGCCCTACAATGAGCAGTTCTTC. Protein sequence: CARSGQGAPYNEQFF.

This clonotype was found many times. This chain connects TRBV5-1 to TRBJ2-7, with 7 bases aligning to TRBD1. The junction had 3 bases not matched to a gene; V was cut back by 3 bases and J by 3 bases. The CDR3 length is 13 residues. The germline V gene has CDR1 SGHRS and CDR2 YFSETQ. The CDR3 protein is CASSWDSYYEQYF. The CDR3 DNA reads TGCGCCAGCAGCTGGGACAGCTACTACGAGCAGTACTTC.

This clonotype appeared a few times. This sequence joins TRBV28 and TRBJ2-7, with D possibly being TRBD1 or TRBD2 (6 bases each). Per the germline V gene, CDR1 is MDHEN and CDR2 is SYDVKM. Trimming cost V 0 bases and J 11 bases, with 11 bases left between them. The CDR3 consists of 12 residues. The CDR3 spells CASSLWQGRKYF. CDR3 nucleotide sequence: TGTGCCAGCAGTTTATGGCAGGGGAGGAAGTACTTC.

The V and J genes are TRBV7-2 and TRBJ2-1; TRBD2 matches at 15 bases. Germline V gene lookup returns CDR1 SGHTA and CDR2 FQGNSA. Trimming cost V 5 bases and J 6 bases; bases outside gene matches: 5. The CDR3 spans 16 residues. The CDR3 loop reads CASSPKGLAGGNEQFF. CDR3 in DNA: TGTGCCAGCAGCCCCAAGGGACTAGCGGGAGGCAATGAGCAGTTCTTC. Complete variable domain (other parts from reference TRBV7-2 and TRBJ2-1): GAGVSQSPSNKVTEKGKDVELRCDPISGHTALYWYRQSLGQGLEFLIYFQGNSAPDKSGLPSDRFSAERTGGSVSTLTIQRTQQEDSAVYLCASSPKGLAGGNEQFFGPGTRLTVL.

V is TRBV28 and J is TRBJ2-5, with 7 bases lining up with TRBD2. CDR3 size: 12 residues. The junction had 4 bases not matched to a gene; V was cut back by 7 bases and J by 5 bases. Germline V gene lookup returns CDR1 MDHEN and CDR2 SYDVKM. CDR3 bases: TGTGCCAGCAAGCGGGACTCCGAGACCCAGTACTTC. Translated: CASKRDSETQYF.

This clonotype has a handful of counts. The J gene is TRBJ1-5, the V gene TRBV6-2 or TRBV6-3, with 7 bases identical to TRBD1. The germline V gene has CDR1 MNHEY and CDR2 SVGEGT. The ends lost 2 bases at V and 5 bases at J; junction bases unmatched: 18. This CDR3 contains 19 residues. The CDR3 bases are TGTGCCAGCAGTTACGAGTTGGGTCAGGGGGAAAGAGGATATCAGCCCCAGCATTTT. Amino acids: CASSYELGQGERGYQPQHF.

This clonotype was seen more than once but under ten times. The rearrangement joins TRBV29-1 to TRBJ2-3, with a tentative D call TRBD2 (6 bases). The germline gives CDR1 SQVTM, CDR2 ANQGSEA. The ends were cut back, 3 bases at V and 1 base at J, with 8 bases in the middle. The CDR3 sequence is 13 residues long. DNA of the CDR3: TGCAGCGTTGATGGCGGGGGCACAGATACGCAGTATTTT. This translates into CSVDGGGTDTQYF.

The J gene is TRBJ2-7, the V gene TRBV20-1; tentative D call: TRBD1 (5 bases). CDR3 length: 12 amino acids. Trimming removed 3 bases at V and 9 bases at J, with 15 bases between. The germline V gene has CDR1 DFQATT and CDR2 SNEGSKA (reference sequence). In nucleotides, the CDR3 is TGCAGTGCTAGTTTGGCAGGGAACGTGCAGTACTTC. It yields the protein CSASLAGNVQYF.

CDR3 protein: CASRWGLRNNEQFF. The DNA for the CDR3 is TGTGCCAGCAGATGGGGACTAAGAAACAATGAGCAGTTCTTC. This chain connects TRBV28 to TRBJ2-1; 7 bases agree with TRBD2. V shed 6 bases and J 5 bases; nucleotides not matched to a gene: 7. Germline CDR1 and CDR2: MDHEN and SYDVKM. The CDR3 is made up of 14 amino acids.

Ten or more counts support this clonotype. The chain is built from TRBV20-1 and TRBJ2-7; D possibly uses TRBD1 or TRBD2 (5 bases each). The CDR3 contains 14 residues. The ends were cut back, 5 bases at V and 0 bases at J, with 14 bases in the middle. Per the germline V gene, CDR1 is DFQATT and CDR2 is SNEGSKA (reference sequence). CDR3 loop: CSALTGTSSYEQYF. The CDR3 region has the DNA TGCAGTGCTCTAACCGGGACCTCCTCCTACGAGCAGTACTTC.

This chain connects TRBV5-1 to TRBJ2-5, with no clear D. CDR3 length equals 15 residues. V dropped 1 base and J dropped 4 bases, with 14 bases sitting between them. Germline V gene lookup returns CDR1 SGHRS and CDR2 YFSETQ. CDR3 nucleotide sequence: TGCGCCAGCAGCTTGTCCCTTATGACTTCAGAGACCCAGTACTTC. Its protein product is CASSLSLMTSETQYF.